This T cell receptor beta chain was identified in a study of CD8 T cells in ankylosing spondylitis. Study outcomes and limitations: Disease-associated clones were reportedly significantly overrepresented in matched ankylosing spondylitis synovial fluid. A number of the motif variants had already been described in reactive arthritis synovial fluid and blood. Seemingly characteristic of ankylosing spondylitis blood was a TCR beta motif consisting of several highly homologous variants.

CDR3 length equals 13 residues. Germline V CDR1 and CDR2: MNHNS, SASEGT. V shed 5 bases and J shed 7 bases, with 13 bases lying between them. Notes on this clonotype: The antigen remains unidentified.

Quantitative 5'-RACE with molecular barcodes produced the TCR beta libraries. TCRdb reprocessed the 5' RACE reads with MiXCR, giving one entry per CDR3 protein. The sample lists around 230,000 distinct CDR3 sequences, approximately 8.4% occurring once. The sequenced material came from blood, either unsorted or a sorted T cell fraction (not recorded which). This chain links TRBV6-1 with TRBJ2-3, with unresolved D. The receptor was isolated from a female donor with ankylosing spondylitis or in good health (not recorded which). CDR3 nucleotides: TGTGCCAGCAGTACCCGGTCAGAAAATACGCAGTATTTT. Translating it yields CASSTRSENTQYF.